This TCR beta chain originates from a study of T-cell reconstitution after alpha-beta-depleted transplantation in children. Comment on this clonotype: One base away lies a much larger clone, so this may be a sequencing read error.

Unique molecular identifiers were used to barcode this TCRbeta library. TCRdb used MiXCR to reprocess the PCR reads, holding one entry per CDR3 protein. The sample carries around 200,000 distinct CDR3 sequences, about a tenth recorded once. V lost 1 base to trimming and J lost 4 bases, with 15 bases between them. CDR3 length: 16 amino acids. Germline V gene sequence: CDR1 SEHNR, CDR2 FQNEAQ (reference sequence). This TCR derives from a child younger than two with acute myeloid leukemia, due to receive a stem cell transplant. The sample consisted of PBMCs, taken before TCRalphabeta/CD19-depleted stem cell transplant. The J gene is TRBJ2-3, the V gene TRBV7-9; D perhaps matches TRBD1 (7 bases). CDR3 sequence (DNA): TGTGCCAGCAGCTTAGGACAGGGCTGGGAGGCAGATACGCAGTATTTT. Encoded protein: CASSLGQGWEADTQYF. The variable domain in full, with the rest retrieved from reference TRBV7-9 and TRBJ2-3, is DTGVSQNPRHKITKRGQNVTFRCDPISEHNRLYWYRQTLGQGPEFLTYFQNEAQLEKSRLLSDRFSAERPKGSFSTLEIQRTEQGDSAMYLCASSLGQGWEADTQYFGPGTRLTVL.